Below, 17 T cell receptor beta chains from the same sample are listed, as sequenced in a study of control samples from healthy donors and cancer patients. Using immunoSEQ multiplex PCR, the repertoire was profiled, and TCRdb retains in-frame clones only, with some absent. Of roughly 130,000 clones in the sample, about 95% were seen once. What was sequenced was blood. The receptors shown here come from a young man in good health.

This chain uses TRBV2 with TRBJ1-3; no reliable D call. The germline gives CDR1 SNHLY, CDR2 FYNNEI. This CDR3 comprises 11 residues. Trimming shortened V by 8 bases and J by 4 bases, and 6 bases separated the two germline ends. The CDR3 loop is CASLEGNTIYF. The CDR3 nucleotides are TGTGCCAGCCTTGAGGGAAACACCATATATTTT.

This clone was recorded only once. V and J are TRBV6-2 or TRBV6-3 and TRBJ2-7; D is perhaps TRBD1 or TRBD2 (6 bases each). The germline V gene encodes CDR1 MNHEY and CDR2 SVGEGT. This CDR3 contains 16 residues. V was shortened by 5 bases and J by 3 bases, with 20 bases between the two germline ends. CDR3 sequence reads: CASSTGSIGTYYEQYF. The CDR3 nucleotides are TGTGCCAGCAGTACAGGGTCCATAGGGACTTACTACGAGCAGTACTTC.

This chain connects TRBV5-6 to TRBJ2-1; 11 nucleotides line up with TRBD1. V lost 5 bases and J lost 10; bases outside the gene matches: 11. Germline CDR1 reads SGHDT; CDR2 reads YYEEEE. The CDR3 covers 15 residues. CDR3 sequence: CASRFLGQGAGEQFF. CDR3 coding DNA: TGTGCCAGCAGGTTTCTCGGACAGGGGGCTGGCGAGCAGTTCTTC. Looking up the rest from reference TRBV5-6 and TRBJ2-1 gives the full variable domain: DAGVTQSPTHLIKTRGQQVTLRCSPKSGHDTVSWYQQALGQGPQFIFQYYEEEERQRGNFPDRFSGHQFPNYSSELNVNALLLGDSALYLCASRFLGQGAGEQFFGPGTRLTVL.

The chain couples TRBV7-9 to TRBJ1-4; D may be TRBD1 (5 bases). Germline-derived CDR1 and CDR2 are SEHNR and FQNEAQ (reference sequence). The CDR3 covers 14 residues. The V end was cut by 7 bases, the J end by 3 bases, with 12 bases between. The CDR3: CASKIDRSNEKLFF. The CDR3 nucleotides are TGTGCCAGCAAAATTGACAGATCTAATGAAAAACTGTTTTTT.

The chain couples TRBV4-1 to TRBJ2-3, with unresolved D. The CDR3 has 14 amino acids. Trimming shortened V by 0 bases and J by 4 bases, and 8 bases separated the two germline ends. CDR1 is MGHRA and CDR2 is YSYEKL in the germline V gene. The CDR3 spells CASSQENGPDTQYF. Written as DNA, the CDR3 is TGCGCCAGCAGCCAAGAGAACGGGCCAGATACGCAGTATTTT.

The rearrangement joins TRBV28 to TRBJ1-2; tentative D call: TRBD1 (5 bases). Germline CDR1 MDHEN, CDR2 SYDVKM. This CDR3 is built from 13 residues. V lost 5 bases, J lost 6 bases, and 13 bases lay in between. The CDR3 DNA is TGTGCCAGCAGTGCCAGAGGGGCTAATGGCTACACCTTC. Its protein is CASSARGANGYTF.

Note on this clone: At one end, the junction sequence differs from germline, possibly due to a read error. The sample contains more than one DNA sequence encoding this CDR3. This sequence joins TRBV7-9 and TRBJ2-7; 10 bases agree with TRBD2. Germline V gives CDR1 SEHNR, CDR2 FQNEAQ (reference sequence). CDR3 length: 17 amino acids. The CDR3 reads CASSQTPGLARSYEQYF. In DNA form, the CDR3 reads TGTGCCAGCAGCCAGACACCGGGACTAGCGCGATCCTACGAGCAATACTTC.

The CDR3 loop reads CASSLLGQGNTGELFF. DNA for the CDR3: TGCGCCAGCAGCTTGCTAGGACAGGGGAACACCGGGGAGCTGTTTTTT. The J gene is TRBJ2-2, the V gene TRBV5-1; 8 bases are shared with TRBD1. Germline lookup yields CDR1 SGHRS and CDR2 YFSETQ. The CDR3 has 16 residues. The J segment lost 1 base and the V segment lost 1 base, leaving 3 bases of the junction unmatched. The variable domain in full, completed from reference TRBV5-1 and TRBJ2-2, reads KAGVTQTPRYLIKTRGQQVTLSCSPISGHRSVSWYQQTPGQGLQFLFEYFSETQRNKGNFPGRFSGRQFSNSRSEMNVSTLELGDSALYLCASSLLGQGNTGELFFGEGSRLTVL.

The chain carries TRBV27 and TRBJ1-4; perhaps TRBD1 as D (6 bases). The CDR3 spans 15 residues. Trimming removed 6 bases from V and 0 bases from J, with 11 bases in between. Per the germline V gene, CDR1 is MNHEY and CDR2 is SMNVEV (reference sequence). The CDR3 spells CASRGGPATNEKLFF. The DNA for the CDR3 is TGTGCCAGCAGGGGGGGCCCAGCAACTAATGAAAAACTGTTTTTT.

This chain joins TRBV27 and TRBJ2-2; D not certain. CDR1 and CDR2 (germline): MNHEY, SMNVEV (reference sequence). The V gene lost 2 bases and the J gene lost 7 bases, with 8 bases spanning the gap. This CDR3 has 13 residues. Here the CDR3 reads CASSLKGVGELFF. The CDR3 DNA reads TGTGCCAGCAGTTTAAAGGGCGTCGGGGAGCTGTTTTTT.

This clone was seen once. This rearrangement joins TRBV11-2 to TRBJ2-5, with TRBD1 matching 7 bases. After removal of 5 bases from V and 7 bases from J, the junction contained 7 bases not matched to a gene. The V gene's germline CDR1 is SGHAT and CDR2 FQNNGV. This CDR3 comprises 13 residues. CDR3 residues: CASSGPGGWTQYF. The CDR3 bases are TGTGCCAGCAGCGGCCCAGGGGGTTGGACCCAGTACTTC.

The chain recombines TRBV6-5 with TRBJ1-3, with D hard to call. V lost 2 bases, J lost 4 bases, and 6 bases lay in between. There are 13 residues in the CDR3. Germline CDR1 and CDR2: MNHEY and SVGAGI. The CDR3 nucleotides read TGTGCCAGCAGTTACACAGAGGGAAACACCATATATTTT. Protein sequence: CASSYTEGNTIYF.

The chain carries TRBV7-2 and TRBJ2-5; D is perhaps TRBD2 (7 bases). Germline lookup yields CDR1 SGHTA and CDR2 FQGNSA. The CDR3 contains 13 residues. V was shortened by 6 bases and J by 5 bases, with 13 bases between the two germline ends. The CDR3 loop is CASRGGREETQYF. The CDR3 DNA reads TGTGCCAGCAGGGGGGGGCGGGAGGAGACCCAGTACTTC.

This chain joins TRBV4-2 and TRBJ1-5, with a possible D match to TRBD1 (6 bases). Germline V gene lookup returns CDR1 LGHNA and CDR2 YNFKEQ. Trimming cost V 0 bases and J 4 bases, with 16 bases left between them. The CDR3 length is 17 residues. The DNA for the CDR3 is TGTGCCAGCAGCCAAGATCGAGGGGGGCTCTTTAATCAGCCCCAGCATTTT. Its protein product is CASSQDRGGLFNQPQHF.

The CDR3 coding sequence is TGCGCCAGCAGCCCCCTTCTAGGGGTTAACTATGGCTACACCTTC. Amino acids: CASSPLLGVNYGYTF. The V call is TRBV5-1, the J call TRBJ1-2; tentatively, D is TRBD1 (5 bases). V lost 4 bases and J lost 1, with 14 bases in between. This CDR3 is 15 amino acids long. Germline CDR1 is SGHRS and CDR2 is YFSETQ.

The chain uses TRBV11-2 and TRBJ2-7; the D is unclear. The CDR3 contains 14 residues. Germline V CDR1 and CDR2: SGHAT, FQNNGV. V was shortened by 2 bases and J by 3 bases, with 11 bases between the two germline ends. CDR3 DNA: TGTGCCAGCAGCTTATCTGGGGTCATCTACGAGCAGTACTTC. As protein: CASSLSGVIYEQYF.

The CDR3 coding sequence is TGTGCCAGCAGCGCAACGGGACTTTTGAATTCACCCCTCCACTTT. Translation: CASSATGLLNSPLHF. This chain links TRBV9 with TRBJ1-6; D is perhaps TRBD1 (5 bases). With 3 bases removed from V and 7 bases from J, the gap between germline ends came to 14 bases. This CDR3 contains 15 residues. Germline V CDR1 and CDR2: SGDLS, YYNGEE. Variable domain in full (rest from reference TRBV9 and TRBJ1-6): DSGVTQTPKHLITATGQRVTLRCSPRSGDLSVYWYQQSLDQGLQFLIQYYNGEERAKGNILERFSAQQFPDLHSELNLSSLELGDSALYFCASSATGLLNSPLHFGNGTRLTVT.